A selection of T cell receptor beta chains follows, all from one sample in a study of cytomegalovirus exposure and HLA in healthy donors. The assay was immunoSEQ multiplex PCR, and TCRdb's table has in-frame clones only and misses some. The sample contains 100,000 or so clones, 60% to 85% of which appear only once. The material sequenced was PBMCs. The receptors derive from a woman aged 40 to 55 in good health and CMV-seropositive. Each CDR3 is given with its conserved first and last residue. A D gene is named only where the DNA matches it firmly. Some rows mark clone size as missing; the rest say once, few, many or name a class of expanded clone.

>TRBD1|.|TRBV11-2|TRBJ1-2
TGTGCCAGCAGCTTAGGGACAGGGGCGGGGTATGGCTACACCTTC
CASSLGTGAGYGYTF
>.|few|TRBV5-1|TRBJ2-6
TGCGCCAGCAGCCCCCCCTCCCGGTCAGGGTTGCGCCCTGGGGCCAACGTCCTGACTTTC
CASSPPSRSGLRPGANVLTF
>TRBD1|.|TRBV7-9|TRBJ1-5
TGTGCCAGCAGCTTAGGGCAGGGGGCGGCTCAGCCCCAGCATTTT
CASSLGQGAAQPQHF
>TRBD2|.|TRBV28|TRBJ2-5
TGTGCCAGCGGGGGGGAGGCTAGCAGAGAGACCCAGTACTTC
CASGGEASRETQYF
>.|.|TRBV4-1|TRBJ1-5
TGCGCCAGCAGCCGAGACTATAGCAATCAGCCCCAGCATTTT
CASSRDYSNQPQHF
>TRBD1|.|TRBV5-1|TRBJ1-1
TGCGCCAGCAGCTTGCGAGCAGGGGGACTCGGCACTGAAGCTTTCTTT
CASSLRAGGLGTEAFF
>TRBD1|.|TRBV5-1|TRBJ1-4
TGCGCCAGCAGCTTGGTGGCAGGGGGGACTAATGAAAAACTGTTTTTT
CASSLVAGGTNEKLFF
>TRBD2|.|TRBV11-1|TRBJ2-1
TGTGCCAGCAGCTTAGTTGGGGGGGGTTGGGGCAATGAGCAGTTCTTC
CASSLVGGGWGNEQFF
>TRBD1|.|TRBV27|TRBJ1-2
TGTGCCAGCAGCCGTACAGGGGACGGCTACACCTTC
CASSRTGDGYTF
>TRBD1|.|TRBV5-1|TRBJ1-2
TGCGCCAGCAGCACGGACAGGGGGCCGGGTGGCTACACCTTC
CASSTDRGPGGYTF
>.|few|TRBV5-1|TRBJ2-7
TGCGCCAGCAGCTTGGTCACAGATTCCTACGAGCAGTACTTC
CASSLVTDSYEQYF